The present T cell receptor beta chain was sequenced within a study of radiotherapy plus CTLA-4 blockade in lung cancer. V gave up 3 bases and J gave up 6 bases; unmatched junction bases: 11. Germline V lookup: CDR1 SGHDT, CDR2 YYEEEE. There are 16 residues in the CDR3. Repertoires were generated with immunoSEQ multiplex PCR, while TCRdb's copy carries only in-frame clones and drops some. This table has approximately 3,200 clones, roughly 83% appearing once. V is TRBV5-6 and J is TRBJ2-2, with 7 bases aligning to TRBD1. This TCR was recovered from a human donor with non-small cell lung cancer that progressed on radiotherapy plus ipilimumab. Sample: tumor tissue, taken from a patient treated with radiotherapy plus ipilimumab. CDR3 DNA sequence: TGTGCCAGCAGCTCTTTGACAGGGATTGAGGCCGGGGAGCTGTTTTTT. This codes for CASSSLTGIEAGELFF.